This T cell receptor (beta chain) was recorded in a study of blood T cell repertoires in COVID-19. Across the whole study: Sites in the United States, Italy and Spain provided acute and convalescent COVID-19 samples. Sources were T cells, B-cell-depleted T cells, or PBMCs; the material itself was cDNA or gDNA.

In the original analysis: Reference gene primers were amplified, and this amplification served to estimate nucleated cell counts. This table comes from immunoSEQ multiplex PCR, and its TCRdb copy is limited to in-frame clones, with some not included. The V and J calls and the clone size are those of that table, but D and trimming were determined from the DNA. Seen here are about 170,000 clones, around 90% observed once, and the top ten hold approximately 2%. CDR1 is LNHDA and CDR2 is SQIVND in the germline V gene (reference sequence). V lost 1 base and J lost 8, with 12 bases in between. The CDR3 consists of 14 residues.

The sequenced sample was peripheral blood. The receptor was derived from a man between 45 and 60 years old who had recovered from COVID-19. The chain uses TRBV19 and TRBJ1-5; maybe TRBD1 (6 bases). CDR3: CASSIGTGREPQHF. As DNA, the CDR3 is TGTGCCAGTAGTATAGGAACAGGGAGAGAGCCCCAGCATTTT. The full variable domain, its missing parts supplied by reference TRBV19 and TRBJ1-5, is DGGITQSPKYLFRKEGQNVTLSCEQNLNHDAMYWYRQDPGQGLRLIYYSQIVNDFQKGDIAEGYSVSREKKESFPLTVTSAQKNPTAFYLCASSIGTGREPQHFGDGTRLSIL.